Only a few counts were recorded for the clone carrying this T cell receptor beta chain. Its specificity is unknown. TCRdb recomputed calls from the reads with MiXCR, one row per CDR3 protein. The sample has 300,000 to 400,000 distinct CDR3 sequences, around 18% seen once. There are 13 residues in the CDR3. Per the germline V gene, CDR1 is MNHEY and CDR2 is SMNVEV (reference sequence). V shed 4 bases and J shed 8 bases, with 14 bases lying between them. The data were obtained in a study of T cell repertoires in cytomegalovirus infection. Study background: From public TCR beta signatures came an indication of both CMV infection and matching HLA type. Overall study findings and caveats: Adding up the frequency of public TCR beta families identified people who carried CMV plus the relevant HLA.

This receptor was taken from a human donor in good health (CMV status not recorded). Some clones in this sample may be carry-over from other donors' samples. The chain employs TRBV27 and TRBJ1-2; D gene uncertain. Sequencing was performed on PBMCs. This CDR3 reads CASSWNKGSGYTF. DNA of the CDR3: TGTGCCAGCAGTTGGAACAAGGGATCGGGCTACACCTTC.